This entry describes one T cell receptor (beta chain). This CDR3 region has 16 residues. Trimming removed 3 bases at V and 6 bases at J, with 18 bases between. Germline CDR1 LNHDA, CDR2 SQIVND (reference sequence). The data were taken from a study of blood T cell repertoires in COVID-19. The method was immunoSEQ multiplex PCR; TCRdb's version includes in-frame clones alone and lacks a portion of them. The table includes 150,000 to 200,000 clones, roughly 84% detected once. The J gene is TRBJ1-5, the V gene TRBV19, with D tentatively TRBD1 (6 bases). The sample taken for sequencing was PBMCs or T cells enriched from blood (not recorded which). The source of this sequence is a woman aged 60-70 years who had recovered from COVID-19. The CDR3: CASSILLRRGAQPQHF. As DNA, the CDR3 is TGTGCCAGTAGTATCCTCCTCCGCAGGGGTGCTCAGCCCCAGCATTTT.